These 3 T cell receptor beta chains were all obtained from the same sample, sequenced in a study of CD4 T cells in relation to SARS-CoV-2 and coronaviruses. The antigens for these receptors are not known. Before the COVID-19 pandemic, during about 2010-2019, CD4+ T cells were taken from unexposed donors. CD4+ T cells were isolated from the cells after about ten days of culture. Generated by immunoSEQ multiplex PCR, the TCRdb table keeps only in-frame clones and is missing some. Among some 21,000 clones listed, 76% were seen once. Sequenced sample: CD4+ T cells from PBMCs, cultured in vitro. The receptors were sampled from a human donor in good health.

J is TRBJ1-5 and V is TRBV15; D remains unclear. The length of the CDR3 is 15 residues. Germline CDR1 and CDR2: LNHNV and YYDKDF (reference sequence). V was pared by 3 bases and J by 5 bases, with 14 bases between. CDR3 coding DNA: TGTGCCACCAGCAGGGCCGTTGGCGGGGATCAGCCCCAGCATTTT. Its translation: CATSRAVGGDQPQHF.

Here the CDR3 reads CASSALLTGNTEAFF. CDR3 nucleotide sequence: TGTGCCAGCAGCGCCCTACTAACAGGGAACACTGAAGCTTTCTTT. The V call is TRBV9, the J call TRBJ1-1, with TRBD1 as a possible D gene (5 bases). CDR1 is SGDLS, CDR2 YYNGEE, per germline. V was cut by 3 bases and J by 1 base, with 13 bases left in between. The CDR3 contains 15 residues.

V usage is TRBV11-3 and J usage is TRBJ2-5; D is uncertain. V shed 3 bases and J shed 0 bases, with 5 bases lying between them. CDR1 SGHNT and CDR2 YENEEA come from the germline V gene. CDR3 size: 13 residues. In nucleotides, the CDR3 is TGTGCCAGCAGCTTGCATAACCAAGAGACCCAGTACTTC. Translated: CASSLHNQETQYF.